The TCR beta chain under discussion was sequenced for a study of T cell responses to AZD1222 COVID-19 vaccine. Study-wide points: The study identified only five to seven AZD1222 recipients as seropositive at baseline. Vaccine-related CD4 TCRs covered spike, predominating at 160-218 and 743-854. Donors were largely white British and mainly female; clonal diversity was possibly underestimated.

As to this clone: The target antigen is unknown.

The table came from immunoSEQ multiplex PCR; TCRdb's copy has only in-frame clones and leaves some out. The data show about 94,000 clones, with roughly 88% seen just once and about an eighth held by the top ten. The TCR originated in an adult in good health. The material was peripheral blood, obtained on day 0 of AZD1222 vaccination.

As DNA, the CDR3 is TGCGCCAGCAGCTTGGCGACAGGAGAAGCTTTCTTT. It yields the protein CASSLATGEAFF. The chain combines TRBV5-1 with TRBJ1-1, with D possibly being TRBD1 (6 bases). Trimming removed 0 bases from V and 8 bases from J, with 8 bases in between. Germline V lookup: CDR1 SGHRS, CDR2 YFSETQ. The CDR3 covers 12 residues.